The 17 T cell receptor beta chains in this list originate from one sample, sequenced in a study of blood T cells in healthy people across ages. Next came a second PCR, run for about 6 to 12 cycles, which used a sample-barcoded 5' primer along with a J-beta primer mix. TCRdb ran MiXCR on the 5' RACE reads and lists one entry per CDR3 protein. The top ten clones hold approximately 12% of a sample with about 810,000 distinct CDR3 sequences, around 36% of them seen once. Specimen: blood. All receptors derive from a man younger than 35 in good health.

A few counts support this clonotype. The rearrangement uses TRBV6-8 and TRBJ1-5; D is uncertain. The V and J ends lost 6 bases and 7 bases respectively, with 10 bases between them. The V gene's germline CDR1 is MNHGY and CDR2 SAAAGT. This CDR3 spans 12 amino acids. Written as DNA, the CDR3 is TGTGCCAGCAGGGAGGTGGGCCAGCCCCAGCATTTT. Translated: CASREVGQPQHF.

This chain links TRBV6-6 with TRBJ1-1; D ambiguous. Germline assignment: CDR1 MNHNY and CDR2 SVGAGI (reference sequence). The CDR3 has 13 amino acids. Trimming left V 2 bases short and J 4 bases short, with 8 bases between. The CDR3, as DNA: TGTGCCAGCAGTTACGCGGAGAGCACTGAAGCTTTCTTT. As protein: CASSYAESTEAFF.

The chain couples TRBV4-2 to TRBJ1-6; D gene uncertain. Germline V gives CDR1 LGHNA, CDR2 YNFKEQ. This CDR3 is built from 18 residues. V was trimmed by 0 bases and J by 3 bases, leaving 15 bases between them. The CDR3 bases are TGTGCCAGCAGCCAAGAGGTAGGCCAAGAGGGCTATAATTCACCCCTCCACTTT. It is translated as CASSQEVGQEGYNSPLHF.

Many counts were recorded for this clonotype. The rearrangement links TRBV29-1 to TRBJ2-5; D call uncertain. CDR1 is SQVTM and CDR2 is ANQGSEA in the germline V gene. V gave up 2 bases and J gave up 1 base, with 11 bases separating them. This CDR3 has 14 amino acids. For the CDR3, the DNA is TGCAGCGTTGAAATCGGTACATTCCAAGAGACCCAGTACTTC. Translated: CSVEIGTFQETQYF. The entire variable domain, with the rest obtained from reference TRBV29-1 and TRBJ2-5, is as follows: SAVISQKPSRDICQRGTSLTIQCQVDSQVTMMFWYRQQPGQSLTLIATANQGSEATYESGFVIDKFPISRPNLTFSTLTVSNMSPEDSSIYLCSVEIGTFQETQYFGPGTRLLVL.

The J gene is TRBJ2-3, the V gene TRBV20-1, with a weak D call TRBD1 (5 bases). In germline, CDR1 is DFQATT, CDR2 SNEGSKA (reference sequence). The V and J ends lost 1 base and 4 bases respectively, with 12 bases between them. The CDR3 is 14 amino acids. The CDR3 DNA sequence: TGCAGTGCTAGAGTAACAGGAAACCCAGATACGCAGTATTTT. Its translation is CSARVTGNPDTQYF.

This clonotype has a handful of counts. V and J are TRBV3-1 and TRBJ2-3; no firm D call. CDR3 size: 14 residues. V gave up 2 bases and J gave up 7 bases, with 13 bases separating them. From germline, CDR1 is LGHDT and CDR2 YNNKEL (reference sequence). CDR3 sequence: CASSQSVATHTQYF. DNA for the CDR3: TGTGCCAGCAGCCAATCAGTAGCAACCCATACGCAGTATTTT.

The chain recombines TRBV6-2 or TRBV6-3 with TRBJ2-3; 7 bases line up with TRBD2. This CDR3 is built from 16 residues. With 6 bases clipped from V and 4 bases from J, the junction kept 13 bases outside the gene matches. Germline CDR1 MNHEY, CDR2 SVGEGT. The CDR3 DNA sequence: TGTGCCAGCAGCCGGAAGCGGGGCCCTCGCCCAGATACGCAGTATTTT. This encodes CASSRKRGPRPDTQYF.

The gene calls are TRBV5-1 and TRBJ2-4, with 9 bases fitting TRBD1. Germline lookup yields CDR1 SGHRS and CDR2 YFSETQ. The CDR3 has 13 amino acids. J lost 15 bases, V lost 4 bases, and 11 bases had no gene match. CDR3 residues: CASSSGTGNERYF. The CDR3 DNA reads as TGCGCCAGCAGCAGCGGGACAGGGAACGAGCGGTACTTC.

The chain is built from TRBV4-3 and TRBJ1-3, with 7 bases fitting TRBD1. Germline values: CDR1 LGHNA, CDR2 YSLEER. With V trimmed by 4 bases and J by 4 bases, 7 bases remained unmatched. The CDR3 extends over 15 amino acids. The CDR3 DNA reads TGCGCCAGCAGCCGCCTGACAGGGCCAGGAAACACCATATATTTT. Its translation: CASSRLTGPGNTIYF.

The chain carries TRBV20-1 and TRBJ2-5; D is unresolved. The CDR3 consists of 13 residues. Germline V gene lookup returns CDR1 DFQATT and CDR2 SNEGSKA (reference sequence). Trimming took 7 bases from V and 5 from J, leaving 17 bases between them. The CDR3 nucleotides read TGCAGTGTTGCCTATGGGTATCCGGAGACCCAGTACTTC. Protein sequence: CSVAYGYPETQYF.

The chain is built from TRBV5-5 and TRBJ2-7; 8 nucleotides match TRBD1. This CDR3 has 15 residues. The J segment lost 7 bases and the V segment lost 0 bases, leaving 9 bases of the junction unmatched. The germline V gene encodes CDR1 SGHKS and CDR2 YYEKEE (reference sequence). The CDR3 reads CASSLVGQGVWEQYF. For the CDR3, the DNA is TGTGCCAGCAGCTTGGTAGGACAGGGAGTCTGGGAGCAGTACTTC. Variable domain in full (rest from reference TRBV5-5 and TRBJ2-7): DAGVTQSPTHLIKTRGQQVTLRCSPISGHKSVSWYQQVLGQGPQFIFQYYEKEERGRGNFPDRFSARQFPNYSSELNVNALLLGDSALYLCASSLVGQGVWEQYFGPGTRLTVT.

This clonotype showed up just a few times. The chain is built from TRBV6-5 and TRBJ1-2; 10 nucleotides agree with TRBD1. CDR3 length: 15 residues. The junction had 6 bases not matched to a gene; V was cut back by 4 bases and J by 4 bases. Looked up from germline, CDR1 is MNHEY and CDR2 is SVGAGI. Here the CDR3 reads CASSFRGQGIYGYTF. CDR3 nucleotides: TGTGCCAGCAGTTTCCGGGGACAGGGGATCTATGGCTACACCTTC.

Concerning this clonotype itself: Since a much larger clone is just one base distant, this may be a read error. The V call is TRBV7-2, the J call TRBJ1-2; a possible D gene is TRBD1 (6 bases). The V and J ends lost 2 bases and 0 bases respectively, with 22 bases between them. Germline assignment: CDR1 SGHTA and CDR2 FQGNSA. The CDR3 covers 19 residues. The CDR3 protein is CTSSLSAGVSHNPNYGYTF. The CDR3 DNA follows: TGTACCAGCAGCTTATCGGCAGGGGTGTCCCACAACCCTAACTATGGCTACACCTTC. Full variable domain (outside the CDR3, taken from reference TRBV7-2 and TRBJ1-2): GAGVSQSPSNKVTEKGKDVELRCDPISGHTALYWYRQSLGQGLEFLIYFQGNSAPDKSGLPSDRFSAERTGGSVSTLTIQRTQQEDSAVYLCTSSLSAGVSHNPNYGYTFGSGTRLTVV.

This clonotype was observed once. A much larger clone differs from this one at a single base, so this may be a read error. The chain uses TRBV7-8 and TRBJ2-1, with TRBD1 identical over 7 bases. The J call is uncertain, as TRBJ2-7 better fits the DNA end. This CDR3 region has 18 residues. Germline CDR1 is SGHVS and CDR2 is FQNEAQ. CDR3 nucleotides: TGTGCCAGCAGCTCTACCTTCACAGGGGCCTGCTCCTACAATGAGCAGTACTTC. It codes for CASSSTFTGACSYNEQYF.

This clonotype turned up a few times. The chain joins TRBV12-3 or TRBV12-4 to TRBJ2-5; no clear D. The CDR3 is made up of 13 amino acids. V was pared by 5 bases and J by 5 bases, with 12 bases between. The CDR3 spells CASSKGRGETQYF. Written as DNA, the CDR3 is TGTGCCAGCAGTAAAGGGCGTGGTGAGACCCAGTACTTC.

This clonotype was seen repeatedly, ten times or more. The rearrangement links TRBV18 to TRBJ2-5; D gene unclear. The germline V and J ends were trimmed by 5 bases and 0 bases, with 4 bases remaining between them. CDR1 and CDR2 from the germline V gene are KGHSH and LQKENI. CDR3 length: 12 residues. As DNA, the CDR3 is TGTGCCAGCTCAACGTACCAAGAGACCCAGTACTTC. It yields the protein CASSTYQETQYF. Full variable domain (outside the CDR3, taken from reference TRBV18 and TRBJ2-5): NAGVMQNPRHLVRRRGQEARLRCSPMKGHSHVYWYRQLPEEGLKFMVYLQKENIIDESGMPKERFSAEFPKEGPSILRIQQVVRGDSAAYFCASSTYQETQYFGPGTRLLVL.

This clonotype was observed a few times. The chain recombines TRBV20-1 with TRBJ2-5; D may be TRBD1 (6 bases). Germline V gene data show CDR1 as DFQATT and CDR2 as SNEGSKA (reference sequence). V was pared by 6 bases and J by 4 bases, with 15 bases between. There are 13 residues in the CDR3. The CDR3 sequence: CSAPNRATETQYF. CDR3 DNA: TGCAGTGCCCCGAACAGGGCTACAGAGACCCAGTACTTC.